This entry lists 13 T cell receptor beta chains sequenced from one sample in a study of OX40 agonist ivuxolimab in advanced cancers. Clones were read by immunoSEQ multiplex PCR, and TCRdb kept only the in-frame ones, dropping some. In the table there are 60,000 or so clones, roughly 85% of which are singletons. The sample in question was CD4+ or CD8+ T cells sorted from blood, obtained in a trial of the OX40 agonist ivuxolimab. The receptors stem from an adult with an advanced solid tumor such as melanoma, head and neck, liver or kidney cancer.

The V gene is TRBV9, the J gene TRBJ2-6; no reliable D call. The ends were cut back, 3 bases at V and 0 bases at J, with 10 bases in the middle. The V gene's germline CDR1 is SGDLS and CDR2 YYNGEE. The CDR3 consists of 16 residues. This CDR3 reads CASSAGLISGANVLTF. CDR3 sequence (DNA): TGTGCCAGCAGCGCTGGATTAATCTCTGGGGCCAACGTCCTGACTTTC.

CDR3 DNA sequence: TGTGCCAGTAGTATCGGGCCAGGGGCAGGTAACACCGGGGAGCTGTTTTTT. Amino acid sequence: CASSIGPGAGNTGELFF. V and J are TRBV19 and TRBJ2-2, with a tentative D call TRBD1 (6 bases). Germline V gene data show CDR1 as LNHDA and CDR2 as SQIVND (reference sequence). The V and J ends lost 3 bases and 2 bases respectively, with 16 bases between them. The CDR3 runs to 17 residues.

V and J are TRBV11-2 and TRBJ2-7; 9 bases agree with TRBD2. Germline V gene lookup returns CDR1 SGHAT and CDR2 FQNNGV. Unmatched junction bases numbered 16, after V lost 5 bases and J lost 2 bases. There are 18 residues in the CDR3. CDR3 in amino acids: CASSPISRASGIPYEQYF. The CDR3 DNA sequence: TGTGCCAGCAGCCCAATATCCCGGGCTAGCGGGATCCCCTACGAGCAGTACTTC.

This chain uses TRBV6-1 with TRBJ2-7, with D unclear. Looked up from germline, CDR1 is MNHNS and CDR2 is SASEGT. V lost 8 bases and J lost 0, with 11 bases in between. The CDR3 covers 13 residues. The CDR3 DNA is TGTGCCAGCTCCATGGGCCTCTCCTACGAGCAGTACTTC. The encoded protein is CASSMGLSYEQYF.

This clone was counted once. The CDR3 sequence is CAWAETGSSSYEQYF. Here the CDR3 DNA reads TGTGCCTGGGCTGAAACAGGGTCAAGCTCCTACGAGCAGTACTTC. The rearrangement uses TRBV30 and TRBJ2-7, with D perhaps TRBD1 (6 bases). Trimming took 5 bases from V and 0 from J, leaving 17 bases between them. The CDR3 is 15 amino acids. From germline, CDR1 is GTSNPN and CDR2 SVGIG (reference sequence).

V gene TRBV7-3 combines with J gene TRBJ2-1, with D possibly being TRBD1 or TRBD2 (5 bases each). V was clipped by 2 bases and J by 13 bases, with 18 bases between them. Germline V gene lookup returns CDR1 SGHTA and CDR2 FQGTGA. The CDR3 runs 14 residues. The CDR3, as DNA: TGTGCCAGCAGCTTAGGGGGACGAATCCTCACCCAGTTCTTC. Its translation: CASSLGGRILTQFF.

The chain joins TRBV11-2 to TRBJ2-7, with TRBD2 matching 14 bases. From germline, CDR1 is SGHAT and CDR2 FQNNGV. Trimming took 3 bases from V and 4 from J; bases not matched to a gene: 2. This CDR3 contains 15 residues. The CDR3 nucleotides read TGTGCCAGCAGCTTTGGGACTAGCGGGGGTTACGAGCAGTACTTC. The encoded protein is CASSFGTSGGYEQYF.

The chain couples TRBV10-2 to TRBJ2-2; D not resolved. Germline V gene sequence: CDR1 WSHSY, CDR2 SAAADI. The CDR3 is 14 residues long. V was clipped by 6 bases and J by 5 bases, with 13 bases between them. CDR3 in DNA: TGCGCCAGCAGGCCGGATACGCGAACCGGGGAGCTGTTTTTT. As protein: CASRPDTRTGELFF.

The chain joins TRBV7-8 to TRBJ2-1; 15 bases align to TRBD2. Germline loops: CDR1 SGHVS, CDR2 FQNEAQ. The trim removed 5 bases at V and 5 bases at J, leaving 16 bases unmatched. This CDR3 region has 20 residues. The CDR3 sequence is CASSPLRIPGTSGRNNEQFF. For the CDR3, the DNA is TGTGCCAGCAGCCCGCTAAGGATTCCTGGGACTAGCGGGAGGAACAATGAGCAGTTCTTC.

This rearrangement joins TRBV9 to TRBJ1-1; possibly TRBD1 for D (6 bases). The ends were cut back, 0 bases at V and 4 bases at J, with 13 bases in the middle. The CDR3 runs to 15 residues. Per the germline V gene, CDR1 is SGDLS and CDR2 is YYNGEE. The CDR3: CASSVGGGTGTEAFF. For the CDR3, the DNA is TGTGCCAGCAGCGTAGGAGGGGGGACCGGCACTGAAGCTTTCTTT.

This sequence joins TRBV7-8 and TRBJ2-4; D could derive from TRBD1 or TRBD2 (6 bases each). The CDR3 sequence is 16 residues long. The germline gives CDR1 SGHVS, CDR2 FQNEAQ. Trimming shortened V by 7 bases and J by 0 bases, and 16 bases separated the two germline ends. Here the CDR3 DNA reads TGTGCCAGCAACCCGGAGGGGGGTCTAGCCAAAAACATTCAGTACTTC. Residues: CASNPEGGLAKNIQYF.

This clone has only a few counts. Other DNA sequences within the sample encode an identical CDR3. The rearrangement joins TRBV30 to TRBJ1-2; a possible D gene is TRBD1 (6 bases). V lost 2 bases and J lost 3, with 7 bases in between. The CDR3 length is 12 residues. Germline-derived CDR1 and CDR2 are GTSNPN and SVGIG (reference sequence). CDR3 region: CAWSPGDYGYTF. The DNA of the CDR3 is TGTGCCTGGAGTCCAGGGGACTATGGCTACACCTTC.

This chain uses TRBV11-3 with TRBJ2-2; the match to TRBD2 covers 15 bases. Trimming took 3 bases from V and 3 from J; bases not matched to a gene: 2. The CDR3 is 17 amino acids. Germline V gene sequence: CDR1 SGHNT, CDR2 YENEEA. The CDR3 reads CASSLGLAGGYTGELFF. The DNA for the CDR3 is TGTGCCAGCAGCTTGGGACTAGCGGGGGGTTACACCGGGGAGCTGTTTTTT. Drawing the rest from reference TRBV11-3 and TRBJ2-2, the complete variable domain is EAGVVQSPRYKIIEKKQPVAFWCNPISGHNTLYWYLQNLGQGPELLIRYENEEAVDDSQLPKDRFSAERLKGVDSTLKIQPAELGDSAVYLCASSLGLAGGYTGELFFGEGSRLTVL.